This TCR beta chain was found in a study of blood T cell repertoires in COVID-19. Profiling relied on immunoSEQ multiplex PCR, and the TCRdb table lists in-frame clones only, not all of them. The profile shows roughly 380,000 clones, approximately 80% of them singletons. Germline CDR1 reads SQVTM; CDR2 reads ANQGSEA. V lost 6 bases and J lost 3, with 14 bases in between. The CDR3 contains 13 residues. This sequence joins TRBV29-1 and TRBJ1-2, with D possibly TRBD1 on 5 matching bases. This receptor was obtained from a human donor with acute or convalescent COVID-19. The donor label of this sample is uncertain. The sequencing input was peripheral blood. DNA for the CDR3: TGCAGCGTAGGTGAAGACAGACACTATGGCTACACCTTC. Amino acids: CSVGEDRHYGYTF.